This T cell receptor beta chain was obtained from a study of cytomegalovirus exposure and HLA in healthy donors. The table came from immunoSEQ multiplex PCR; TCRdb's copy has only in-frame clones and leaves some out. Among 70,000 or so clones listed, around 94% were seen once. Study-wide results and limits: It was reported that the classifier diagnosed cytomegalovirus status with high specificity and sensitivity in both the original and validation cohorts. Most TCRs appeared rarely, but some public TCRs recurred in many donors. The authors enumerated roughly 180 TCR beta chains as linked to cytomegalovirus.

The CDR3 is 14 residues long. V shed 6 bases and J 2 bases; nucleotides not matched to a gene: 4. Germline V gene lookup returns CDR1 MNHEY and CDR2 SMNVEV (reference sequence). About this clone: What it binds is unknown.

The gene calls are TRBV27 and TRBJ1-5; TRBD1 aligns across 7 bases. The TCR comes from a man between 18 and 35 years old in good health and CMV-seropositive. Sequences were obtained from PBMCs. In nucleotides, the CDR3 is TGTGCCAGCAGACCCGGGACAGGCAATCAGCCCCAGCATTTT. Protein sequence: CASRPGTGNQPQHF.